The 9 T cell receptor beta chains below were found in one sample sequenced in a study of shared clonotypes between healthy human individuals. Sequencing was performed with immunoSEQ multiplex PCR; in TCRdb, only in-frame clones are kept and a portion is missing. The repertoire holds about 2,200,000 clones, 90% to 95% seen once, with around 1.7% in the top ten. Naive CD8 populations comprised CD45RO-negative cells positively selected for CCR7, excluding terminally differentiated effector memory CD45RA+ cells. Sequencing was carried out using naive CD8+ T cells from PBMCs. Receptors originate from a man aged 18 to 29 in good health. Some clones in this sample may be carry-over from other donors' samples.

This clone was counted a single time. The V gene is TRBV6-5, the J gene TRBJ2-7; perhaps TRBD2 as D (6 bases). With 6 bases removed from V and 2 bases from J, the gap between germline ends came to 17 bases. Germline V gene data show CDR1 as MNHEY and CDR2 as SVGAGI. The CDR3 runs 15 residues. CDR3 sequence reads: CASRVGSGVAYEQYF. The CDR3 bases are TGTGCCAGCAGGGTTGGTAGCGGAGTAGCCTACGAGCAGTACTTC.

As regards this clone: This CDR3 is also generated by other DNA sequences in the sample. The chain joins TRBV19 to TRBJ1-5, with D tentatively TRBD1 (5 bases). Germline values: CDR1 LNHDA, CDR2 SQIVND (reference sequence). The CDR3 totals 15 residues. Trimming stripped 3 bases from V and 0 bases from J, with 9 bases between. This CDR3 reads CASSMAGLSNQPQHF. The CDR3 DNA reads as TGTGCCAGTAGTATGGCGGGACTTAGCAATCAGCCCCAGCATTTT.

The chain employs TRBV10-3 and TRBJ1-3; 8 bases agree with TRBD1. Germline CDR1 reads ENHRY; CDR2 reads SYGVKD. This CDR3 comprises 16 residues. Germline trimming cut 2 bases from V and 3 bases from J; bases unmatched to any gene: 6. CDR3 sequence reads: CAISETDRESGNTIYF. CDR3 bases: TGTGCCATCAGTGAGACGGACAGGGAGAGTGGAAACACCATATATTTT.

The CDR3 nucleotides are TGTGCCAGCAAAACACGGGACATCTTTAATGAAAAACTGTTTTTT. Translating it yields CASKTRDIFNEKLFF. The V gene is TRBV27, the J gene TRBJ1-4, with D possibly matching TRBD1 (6 bases). This CDR3 spans 15 amino acids. V was pared by 7 bases and J by 4 bases, with 16 bases between. CDR1 and CDR2 from the germline V gene are MNHEY and SMNVEV (reference sequence). The full variable domain, rest sourced from reference TRBV27 and TRBJ1-4, is EAQVTQNPRYLITVTGKKLTVTCSQNMNHEYMSWYRQDPGLGLRQIYYSMNVEVTDKGDVPEGYKVSRKEKRNFPLILESPSPNQTSLYFCASKTRDIFNEKLFFGSGTQLSVL.

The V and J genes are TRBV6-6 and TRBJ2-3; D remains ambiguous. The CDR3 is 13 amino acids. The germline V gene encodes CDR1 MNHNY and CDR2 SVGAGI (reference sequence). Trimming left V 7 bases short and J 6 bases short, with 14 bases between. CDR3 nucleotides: TGTGCCAGCACCCCCTGGGCGATGGATACGCAGTATTTT. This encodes CASTPWAMDTQYF.

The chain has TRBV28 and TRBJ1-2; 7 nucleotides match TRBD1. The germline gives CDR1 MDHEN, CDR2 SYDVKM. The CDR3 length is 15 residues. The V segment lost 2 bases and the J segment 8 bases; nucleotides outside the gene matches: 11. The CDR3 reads CASSLTLEGAGGYTF. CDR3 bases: TGTGCCAGCAGTTTAACCCTCGAGGGGGCGGGAGGCTACACCTTC.

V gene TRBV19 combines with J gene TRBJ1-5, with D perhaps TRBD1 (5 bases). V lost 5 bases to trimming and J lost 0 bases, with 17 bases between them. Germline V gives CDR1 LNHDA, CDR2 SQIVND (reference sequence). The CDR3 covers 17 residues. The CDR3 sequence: CASSFRAGTYSNQPQHF. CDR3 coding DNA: TGTGCCAGTAGTTTTCGGGCAGGGACTTATAGCAATCAGCCCCAGCATTTT.

DNA of the CDR3: TGTGCCAGCAGCCTCATGGGGTTTCTTGGCAATGAGCAGTTCTTC. Encoded protein: CASSLMGFLGNEQFF. The chain combines TRBV7-3 with TRBJ2-1; D is ambiguous. Trimming stripped 5 bases from V and 6 bases from J, with 17 bases between. The V gene's germline CDR1 is SGHTA and CDR2 FQGTGA. There are 15 residues in the CDR3.

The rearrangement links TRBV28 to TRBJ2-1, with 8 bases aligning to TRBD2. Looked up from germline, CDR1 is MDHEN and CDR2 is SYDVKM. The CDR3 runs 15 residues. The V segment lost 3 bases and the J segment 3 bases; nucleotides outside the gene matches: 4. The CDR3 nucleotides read TGTGCCAGCAGTTTTTTACTAGCGGACTACAATGAGCAGTTCTTC. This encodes CASSFLLADYNEQFF. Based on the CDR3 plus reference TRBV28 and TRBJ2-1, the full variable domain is DVKVTQSSRYLVKRTGEKVFLECVQDMDHENMFWYRQDPGLGLRLIYFSYDVKMKEKGDIPEGYSVSREKKERFSLILESASTNQTSMYLCASSFLLADYNEQFFGPGTRLTVL.